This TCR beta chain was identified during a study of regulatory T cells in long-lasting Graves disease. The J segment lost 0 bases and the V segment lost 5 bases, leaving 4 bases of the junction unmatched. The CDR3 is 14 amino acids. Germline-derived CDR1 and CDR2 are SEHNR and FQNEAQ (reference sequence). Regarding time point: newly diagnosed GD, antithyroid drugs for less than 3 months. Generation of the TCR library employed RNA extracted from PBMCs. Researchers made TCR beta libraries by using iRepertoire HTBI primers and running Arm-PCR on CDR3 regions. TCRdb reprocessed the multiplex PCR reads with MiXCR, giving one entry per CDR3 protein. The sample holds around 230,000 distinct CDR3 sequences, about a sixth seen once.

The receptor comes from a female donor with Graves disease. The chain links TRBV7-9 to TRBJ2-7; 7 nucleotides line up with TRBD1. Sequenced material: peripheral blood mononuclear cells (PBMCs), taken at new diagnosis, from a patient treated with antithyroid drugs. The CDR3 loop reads CASSRDRDSYEQYF. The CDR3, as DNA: TGTGCCAGCAGCCGAGACAGGGACTCCTACGAGCAGTACTTC.